This T cell receptor (beta chain) is from a study of blood T cell repertoires in COVID-19. As for the study in general: There were acute and convalescent COVID-19 samples, and they came from the United States, Italy and Spain.

The table came from immunoSEQ multiplex PCR; TCRdb's copy has only in-frame clones and leaves some out. The table shows about 420,000 clones, with around 90% occurring only once. Germline lookup yields CDR1 SGHRS and CDR2 YFSETQ. Trimming removed 2 bases at V and 4 bases at J, with 10 bases between. The length of the CDR3 is 14 residues. The sequence derives from a young man with COVID-19, enrolled during active disease. The specimen was peripheral blood. This rearrangement joins TRBV5-1 to TRBJ2-1; TRBD1 might be the D (5 bases). In DNA form, the CDR3 reads TGCGCCAGCAGCTTTACTAAGGGGTACAATGAGCAGTTCTTC. It codes for CASSFTKGYNEQFF.